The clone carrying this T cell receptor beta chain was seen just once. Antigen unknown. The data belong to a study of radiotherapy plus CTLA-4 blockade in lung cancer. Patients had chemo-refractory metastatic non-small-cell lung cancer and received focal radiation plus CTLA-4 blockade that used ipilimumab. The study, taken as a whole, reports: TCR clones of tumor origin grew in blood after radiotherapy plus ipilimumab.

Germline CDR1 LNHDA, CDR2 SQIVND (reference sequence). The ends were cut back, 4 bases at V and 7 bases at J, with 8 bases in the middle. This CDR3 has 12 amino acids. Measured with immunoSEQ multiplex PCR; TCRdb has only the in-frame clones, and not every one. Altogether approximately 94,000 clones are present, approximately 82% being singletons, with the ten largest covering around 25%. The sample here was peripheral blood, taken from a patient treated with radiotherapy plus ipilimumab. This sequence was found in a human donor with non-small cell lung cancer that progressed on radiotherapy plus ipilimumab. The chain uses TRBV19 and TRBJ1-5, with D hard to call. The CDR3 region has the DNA TGTGCCAGTAGTACCTATAGGCAGCCCCAGCATTTT. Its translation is CASSTYRQPQHF.